The clone carrying this T cell receptor beta chain appeared a few times. Its antigen is currently unknown. The authors reverse transcribed all of the isolated RNA, so sequencing captured expressed TCRB transcripts. This table comes from immunoSEQ multiplex PCR, and its TCRdb copy is limited to in-frame clones, with some not included. Altogether hundreds of thousands of clones are present, around 15% being singletons, with the ten largest covering roughly 0.04%. The data belong to a study of beta chain features in type 1 diabetes. In the study overall: Across all samples, some 110 million sorted cells were examined. The study, taken as a whole, reports: Moderately but significantly shorter TCRB CDR3s were found in Type 1 diabetes patients in all four CD4+ subsets. Lower insertion and higher deletion counts appeared at VDJ junctions in type 1 diabetes patients. A closer apparent resemblance between naive, central memory and Treg TCRB repertoires was seen in patients than in healthy donors.

Sorting gave populations that all exceeded 98% purity. This CDR3 has 17 amino acids. V trimming: 1 base; J trimming: 3 bases; junction bases outside the gene matches: 9. Germline V gene sequence: CDR1 SGHVS, CDR2 FNYEAQ. This rearrangement joins TRBV7-6 to TRBJ2-1; 7 bases match TRBD2. The sample comprised naive CD4+ T cells from blood. This sequence originates from a man between 18 and 29 years old with type 1 diabetes. Written as DNA, the CDR3 is TGTGCCAGCAGCTTAGGAGGTGGCCTAGCGGACTACAATGAGCAGTTCTTC. It codes for CASSLGGGLADYNEQFF.